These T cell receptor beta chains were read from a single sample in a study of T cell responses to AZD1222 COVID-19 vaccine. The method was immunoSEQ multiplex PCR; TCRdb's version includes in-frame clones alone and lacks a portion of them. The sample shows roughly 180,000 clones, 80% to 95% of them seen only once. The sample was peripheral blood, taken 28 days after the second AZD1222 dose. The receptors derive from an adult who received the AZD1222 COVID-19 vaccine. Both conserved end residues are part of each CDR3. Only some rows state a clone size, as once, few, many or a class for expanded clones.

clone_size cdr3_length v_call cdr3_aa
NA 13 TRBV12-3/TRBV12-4 CASRGGGNYGYTF
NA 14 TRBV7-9 CASSLALEGETQYF
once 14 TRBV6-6 CASSLGQNTGELFF
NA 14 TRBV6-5 CASSYTGPGGEQYF
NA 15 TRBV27 CASSLSDNSNQPQHF
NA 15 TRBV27 CASSMATAGVHEQYF
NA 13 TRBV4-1 CASSQDSSSPLHF
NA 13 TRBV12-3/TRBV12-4 CASTQTSGGAQFF
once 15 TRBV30 CAWSAKTGGHSPLHF
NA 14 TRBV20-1 CSASFSPSSGSGYF
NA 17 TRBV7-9 CASSFTLGQDQSHGYTF
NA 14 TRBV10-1 CASSPTSGSGEQFF
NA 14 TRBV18 CASSPREDGNEQFF
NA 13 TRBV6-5 CASSTREYEKLFF
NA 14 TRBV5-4 CASSIGGTGEKLFF
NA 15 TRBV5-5 CASSFSGTANSPLHF
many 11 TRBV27 CASSFGHEQFF
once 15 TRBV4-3 CASSQEQVNTGELFF
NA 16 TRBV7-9 CASSSKGTGVNEKLFF
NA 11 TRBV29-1 CSGQGVYGYTF
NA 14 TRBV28 CASSFAGTDEKLFF
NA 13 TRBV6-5 CASSYLAEEPQHF